This T cell receptor beta chain was found in a study of T cell responses to AZD1222 COVID-19 vaccine. Study findings and constraints: Seropositivity was recorded at baseline in only a handful of AZD1222 recipients. CD4 TCRs linked to vaccination spanned spike, dominating at 160-218 and 743-854. Spike-specific TCR depth and breadth grew after two AZD1222 doses.

The table came from immunoSEQ multiplex PCR; TCRdb's copy has only in-frame clones and leaves some out. The table shows 150,000 to 200,000 clones, with roughly 92% occurring only once. This clone showed up just a few times. Its target is not known. The CDR3 contains 17 residues. V lost 0 bases and J lost 0, with 12 bases in between. Germline V gives CDR1 LGHNA, CDR2 YSLEER. This specimen consisted of peripheral blood, obtained on day 0 of AZD1222 vaccination. V and J are TRBV4-3 and TRBJ2-1, with unresolved D. This clonotype was sampled from an adult in good health. CDR3 in DNA: TGCGCCAGCAGCCAAGATTACGCGGCCAGCTCCTACAATGAGCAGTTCTTC. It translates to CASSQDYAASSYNEQFF.